The 21 T cell receptor beta chains in this list originate from one sample, sequenced in a study of T-cell memory formation after mild COVID-19. In TCRdb, the 5' RACE reads were re-called with MiXCR into one record per CDR3 protein. The table has approximately 290,000 distinct CDR3 sequences, roughly 8.2% seen once. Source material: PBMCs or a T cell subset sorted from them (not recorded which). The receptor set was obtained from a man in his late teens or twenties who had mild COVID-19 (a few samples of this study predate the infection). Cell type and time point are not known.

The V gene is TRBV19, the J gene TRBJ2-3, with D tentatively TRBD2 (7 bases). CDR1 is LNHDA, CDR2 SQIVND, per germline (reference sequence). The length of the CDR3 is 14 residues. Trimming took off 5 bases at V and 2 bases at J, with 11 bases between the two ends. CDR3 loop: CASSGGGLTDTQYF. CDR3 in DNA: TGTGCCAGTAGTGGCGGGGGCCTCACAGATACGCAGTATTTT. Combining the CDR3 with reference TRBV19 and TRBJ2-3 gives the whole variable domain DGGITQSPKYLFRKEGQNVTLSCEQNLNHDAMYWYRQDPGQGLRLIYYSQIVNDFQKGDIAEGYSVSREKKESFPLTVTSAQKNPTAFYLCASSGGGLTDTQYFGPGTRLTVL.

This clonotype showed up just a few times. This chain connects TRBV5-5 to TRBJ1-5; D perhaps matches TRBD1 (5 bases). This CDR3 contains 15 residues. Trimming shortened V by 0 bases and J by 5 bases, and 12 bases separated the two germline ends. The germline V gene encodes CDR1 SGHKS and CDR2 YYEKEE (reference sequence). The CDR3 region is CASSLGQSSYQPQHF. Written as DNA, the CDR3 is TGTGCCAGCAGCTTGGGACAGAGCAGCTATCAGCCCCAGCATTTT.

This chain joins TRBV7-2 and TRBJ1-5; weak D call: TRBD1 (5 bases). V was shortened by 2 bases and J by 6 bases, with 14 bases between the two germline ends. The CDR3 consists of 15 residues. Germline CDR1 reads SGHTA; CDR2 reads FQGNSA. The CDR3, as DNA: TGTGCCAGCAGCTTACTCTGGGGGAGGACTCAGCCCCAGCATTTT. Amino acids: CASSLLWGRTQPQHF.

The chain links TRBV5-6 to TRBJ1-5; a weak D match, TRBD1 (6 bases). Trimming left V 0 bases short and J 2 bases short, with 12 bases between. The CDR3 sequence is 16 residues long. Germline V CDR1 and CDR2: SGHDT, YYEEEE. The CDR3 nucleotides are TGTGCCAGCAGCTTGGGGGGGCTTGGAGGCAATCAGCCCCAGCATTTT. Its protein is CASSLGGLGGNQPQHF.

This clonotype was recorded a few times. The chain recombines TRBV7-2 with TRBJ2-1; no reliable D call. Looked up from germline, CDR1 is SGHTA and CDR2 is FQGNSA. CDR3 length: 13 residues. With 3 bases removed from V and 4 bases from J, the gap between germline ends came to 7 bases. CDR3: CASSFQKYNEQFF. CDR3 DNA sequence: TGTGCCAGCAGCTTTCAGAAGTACAATGAGCAGTTCTTC.

Comments on this clonotype: Sequence at one end of the junction differs from germline and may be a read error. This chain uses TRBV7-2 with TRBJ2-5; 10 positions match TRBD2. From germline, CDR1 is SGHTA and CDR2 FQGNSA. The CDR3 contains 16 residues. The CDR3 DNA is TGTGCCAGCAGCCCAGGGGCACTAGCGGGGCAAGAGTCCCAGTACTTC. It codes for CASSPGALAGQESQYF.

This clonotype was seen only a few times. This sequence joins TRBV7-2 and TRBJ2-3, with TRBD2 as a possible D gene (5 bases). V lost 5 bases and J 6 bases, leaving 15 bases between the germline ends. The CDR3 consists of 14 residues. Germline V lookup: CDR1 SGHTA, CDR2 FQGNSA. The CDR3 sequence is CASSGLTGSDTQYF. In nucleotides, the CDR3 is TGTGCCAGCAGCGGATTGACGGGGTCTGATACGCAGTATTTT.

This clonotype has only a few counts. V usage is TRBV4-1 and J usage is TRBJ2-1, with 7 bases fitting TRBD1. The V segment lost 2 bases and the J segment 6 bases; nucleotides outside the gene matches: 13. CDR3 length: 17 amino acids. Germline assignment: CDR1 MGHRA and CDR2 YSYEKL. The DNA of the CDR3 is TGCGCCAGCAGCCAATCTCCAGGGGGTGAGAGGGGCAATGAGCAGTTCTTC. Translating it yields CASSQSPGGERGNEQFF.

CDR3 sequence (DNA): TGCGCCAGCAGCCTCTCCGGGACTAGCGTTAGAAGGGCAGATACGCAGTATTTT. Its protein product is CASSLSGTSVRRADTQYF. This rearrangement joins TRBV4-3 to TRBJ2-3, with TRBD2 matching over 10 bases. CDR1 is LGHNA and CDR2 is YSLEER in the germline V gene. The V segment lost 4 bases and the J segment 4 bases; nucleotides outside the gene matches: 14. CDR3 length: 18 amino acids.

This clonotype has just a few counts. This chain connects TRBV4-1 to TRBJ2-2; D perhaps matches TRBD1 (6 bases). CDR1 and CDR2 (germline): MGHRA, YSYEKL. With 4 bases removed from V and 6 bases from J, the gap between germline ends came to 15 bases. This CDR3 is 15 amino acids long. The CDR3 DNA reads TGCGCCAGCAGCCTCCGGGACACCACCGCCGGGGAGCTGTTTTTT. Amino acids: CASSLRDTTAGELFF.

A few counts support this clonotype. The J gene is TRBJ2-1, the V gene TRBV7-9; the D gene is possibly TRBD1 (6 bases). The CDR3 length is 17 residues. The V and J ends lost 3 bases and 4 bases respectively, with 19 bases between them. CDR1 is SEHNR, CDR2 FQNEAQ, per germline (reference sequence). The CDR3 region is CASSFRGGGRRYNEQFF. For the CDR3, the DNA is TGTGCCAGCAGCTTCCGGGGTGGGGGCCGAAGGTACAATGAGCAGTTCTTC.

The chain links TRBV30 to TRBJ1-2, with D possibly being TRBD1 (6 bases). With 6 bases removed from V and 1 base from J, the gap between germline ends came to 12 bases. The CDR3 contains 13 residues. The V gene's germline CDR1 is GTSNPN and CDR2 SVGIG (reference sequence). DNA for the CDR3: TGTGCCTGCAGACAGGCTCTTAACTATGGCTACACCTTC. Residues: CACRQALNYGYTF.

In its sample, this clonotype was seen a few times. This chain joins TRBV2 and TRBJ1-1, with D tentatively TRBD1 (5 bases). CDR3 length equals 13 residues. V was cut by 7 bases and J by 1 base, with 10 bases left in between. Per the germline V gene, CDR1 is SNHLY and CDR2 is FYNNEI. The DNA of the CDR3 is TGTGCCAGCAACGGGGCTCAGAACACTGAAGCTTTCTTT. Its protein is CASNGAQNTEAFF.

In this sample, this clonotype turned up a few times. Written as DNA, the CDR3 is TGTGCCAGCAGTCGGCGCGCCTGGCCAGATACGCAGTATTTT. As protein: CASSRRAWPDTQYF. The rearrangement links TRBV6-4 to TRBJ2-3, with unresolved D. Germline assignment: CDR1 MRHNA and CDR2 SNTAGT. V was shortened by 5 bases and J by 4 bases, with 13 bases between the two germline ends. The CDR3 has 14 residues.

The chain combines TRBV29-1 with TRBJ1-1, with D perhaps TRBD1 (6 bases). Germline assignment: CDR1 SQVTM and CDR2 ANQGSEA. The CDR3 covers 11 residues. The CDR3 nucleotides are TGCGCGGGGGGCATGAACACTGAAGCTTTCTTT. It codes for CAGGMNTEAFF.

The table lists this clonotype with a few counts. The chain has TRBV4-1 and TRBJ2-4; D gene unclear. With 0 bases removed from V and 0 bases from J, the gap between germline ends came to 9 bases. Germline-derived CDR1 and CDR2 are MGHRA and YSYEKL. This CDR3 comprises 16 residues. For the CDR3, the DNA is TGCGCCAGCAGCCAAGATACCCGTATAGCCAAAAACATTCAGTACTTC. It translates to CASSQDTRIAKNIQYF.

This clonotype was found a few times. The chain uses TRBV7-9 and TRBJ2-6; D is uncertain. Trimming took off 4 bases at V and 1 base at J, with 11 bases between the two ends. There are 16 residues in the CDR3. Germline CDR1 is SEHNR and CDR2 is FQNEAQ (reference sequence). CDR3 sequence reads: CASSSTYGSGANVLTF. In DNA, the CDR3 is TGTGCCAGCAGCTCGACCTACGGGTCTGGGGCCAACGTCCTGACTTTC.

This clonotype was detected only a few times. This chain joins TRBV5-4 and TRBJ2-3; TRBD1 matches at 11 bases. The germline V gene has CDR1 SGHNT and CDR2 YYREEE (reference sequence). CDR3 size: 18 residues. V lost 5 bases to trimming and J lost 2 bases; unmatched junction nucleotides: 13. CDR3 in amino acids: CASRSGTGGSINTDTQYF. In DNA, the CDR3 is TGTGCCAGCAGGTCCGGGACAGGGGGGAGTATTAACACAGATACGCAGTATTTT. Complete variable domain (other parts from reference TRBV5-4 and TRBJ2-3): ETGVTQSPTHLIKTRGQQVTLRCSSQSGHNTVSWYQQALGQGPQFIFQYYREEENGRGNFPPRFSGLQFPNYSSELNVNALELDDSALYLCASRSGTGGSINTDTQYFGPGTRLTVL.

This clonotype was observed many times. The gene calls are TRBV24-1 and TRBJ1-5; D uncertain. The CDR3 has 13 residues. Germline CDR1 and CDR2: KGHDR and SFDVKD. V was clipped by 3 bases and J by 3 bases, with 5 bases between them. The CDR3 reads CATSDDNNQPQHF. The CDR3 region has the DNA TGTGCCACCAGTGATGATAACAATCAGCCCCAGCATTTT.

The genes are TRBV4-1 and TRBJ2-1; TRBD2 matches at 9 bases. Trimming at V came to 3 bases and at J to 7 bases, leaving 4 bases not matched to a gene. Germline V gene data show CDR1 as MGHRA and CDR2 as YSYEKL. This CDR3 contains 14 residues. The CDR3 DNA is TGCGCCAGCAGCCAGCTAGCGGGGCTTAATGAGCAGTTCTTC. This sequence encodes CASSQLAGLNEQFF.

In this sample, this clonotype turned up a few times. The chain employs TRBV19 and TRBJ2-5, with TRBD1 identical over 8 bases. V trimming: 5 bases; J trimming: 5 bases; junction bases outside the gene matches: 7. Germline assignment: CDR1 LNHDA and CDR2 SQIVND (reference sequence). This CDR3 region has 14 residues. CDR3 in amino acids: CASSFQGAGETQYF. For the CDR3, the DNA is TGTGCCAGTAGTTTTCAGGGGGCCGGGGAGACCCAGTACTTC.